The sequence of this T cell receptor (beta chain) was determined in a study of T cells in Graves' hyperthyroidism and ophthalmopathy. In the study overall: Before treatment of any kind, peripheral blood was taken at initial diagnosis. Findings and limits, study-wide: Before onset, by a median of approximately 6.8 months, the model predicted ophthalmopathy. Among clonotypes expanded in thyroid above 0.001, most were also found in blood. By a 13 V-J model, ophthalmopathy was set apart from stable hyperthyroidism.

This clonotype was counted between two and nine times. The antigen is undetermined. Regions amplified from RNA transcripts were the TCR beta CDR3 regions. HTBI primers were employed in a first-round RT-PCR of the TCR CDR3. TCRdb ran MiXCR on the multiplex PCR reads and lists one entry per CDR3 protein. The repertoire holds 450,000 to 500,000 distinct CDR3 sequences, less than 25% seen once, with roughly 49% in the top ten. CDR3 length: 16 residues. The trim removed 3 bases at V and 0 bases at J, leaving 8 bases unmatched. Germline V CDR1 and CDR2: SGHRS, YFSETQ. The chain has TRBV5-1 and TRBJ2-5, with TRBD2 identical over 7 bases. The clonotype was recovered from a woman in her 70s with Graves' ophthalmopathy. The sequenced sample consisted of blood. CDR3 amino acids: CASSSGASGYQETQYF. As DNA, the CDR3 is TGCGCCAGCAGCTCCGGGGCTAGCGGATACCAAGAGACCCAGTACTTC.